What follows are 2 T cell receptor beta chains derived from one specimen sequenced in a study of blood T cell repertoires in COVID-19. This table comes from immunoSEQ multiplex PCR, and its TCRdb copy is limited to in-frame clones, with some not included. The sample records about 130,000 clones, over 75% being singletons. Sequenced material: peripheral blood. The receptors stem from a woman aged 80 or over with acute or convalescent COVID-19.

The CDR3 protein is CASSTGRGYQTQYF. CDR3 in DNA: TGTGCCAGTAGCACGGGCAGGGGGTACCAGACCCAGTACTTC. V and J are TRBV19 and TRBJ2-5, with 7 bases identical to TRBD1. V dropped 6 bases and J dropped 6; count of bases not matched to a gene: 10. This CDR3 contains 14 residues. Germline loops: CDR1 LNHDA, CDR2 SQIVND (reference sequence).

V and J are TRBV21-1 and TRBJ2-7; the table's TRBD2 call for D was not verified on the DNA. TRBV21-1 is listed as a pseudogene. The CDR3 spans 17 residues. The CDR3 spells CASSKFGAEILRYEQYF. CDR3 DNA: TGTGCCAGCAGCAAGTTCGGAGCGGAGATCCTGCGCTACGAGCAGTACTTC.